These 11 T cell receptor beta chains originate from one sample sequenced in a study of blood T cell repertoires in COVID-19. The assay was immunoSEQ multiplex PCR, and TCRdb's table has in-frame clones only and misses some. The table lists about 150,000 clones, about 86% of them singletons. The sample comprised peripheral blood. The receptors were sampled from a man aged 70-80 years with active or convalescent COVID-19.

The genes are TRBV27 and TRBJ1-2; 7 bases map to TRBD1. This CDR3 is built from 15 residues. With 3 bases clipped from V and 7 bases from J, the junction kept 11 bases outside the gene matches. Germline CDR1 reads MNHEY; CDR2 reads SMNVEV (reference sequence). CDR3 region: CASSFGTAKRGGYTF. CDR3 coding DNA: TGTGCCAGCAGTTTCGGGACAGCCAAACGTGGTGGCTACACCTTC.

This clone was seen only once. The chain joins TRBV19 to TRBJ1-6; 7 bases agree with TRBD1. Germline V gene sequence: CDR1 LNHDA, CDR2 SQIVND (reference sequence). J gave up 8 bases and V 7 bases, and 14 bases lay outside the gene matches. The CDR3 has 16 amino acids. The CDR3 nucleotides are TGTGCCAGTACTCCGCGAGGGGGCGCCTGGGATTCACCCCTCCACTTT. It is translated as CASTPRGGAWDSPLHF.

CDR3 bases: TGTGCCAGCAGTCGACAGTTGGGCTCTGGAAACACCATATATTTT. Translation: CASSRQLGSGNTIYF. The chain has TRBV6-5 and TRBJ1-3, with D perhaps TRBD1 (5 bases). Germline V CDR1 and CDR2: MNHEY, SVGAGI. Trimming stripped 5 bases from V and 0 bases from J, with 11 bases between. This CDR3 has 15 amino acids.

This rearrangement joins TRBV28 to TRBJ1-1, with D possibly matching TRBD1 (5 bases). Germline CDR1 is MDHEN and CDR2 is SYDVKM. CDR3 length: 14 amino acids. The V and J ends lost 8 bases and 2 bases respectively, with 15 bases between them. The CDR3 here is CASVLGGYNTEAFF. CDR3 bases: TGTGCCAGCGTACTGGGGGGATATAACACTGAAGCTTTCTTT.

The chain carries TRBV7-2 and TRBJ2-5, with a possible D match to TRBD1 (5 bases). The CDR3 sequence is 15 residues long. Trimming took 1 base from V and 2 from J, leaving 11 bases between them. Germline CDR1 reads SGHTA; CDR2 reads FQGNSA. In DNA form, the CDR3 reads TGTGCCAGCAGCTTAGGCTGGCAGGGTCAAGAGACCCAGTACTTC. Its translation is CASSLGWQGQETQYF. Full variable domain (outside the CDR3, taken from reference TRBV7-2 and TRBJ2-5): GAGVSQSPSNKVTEKGKDVELRCDPISGHTALYWYRQSLGQGLEFLIYFQGNSAPDKSGLPSDRFSAERTGGSVSTLTIQRTQQEDSAVYLCASSLGWQGQETQYFGPGTRLLVL.

The chain is built from TRBV11-3 and TRBJ2-5; 8 bases line up with TRBD1. V lost 1 base to trimming and J lost 3 bases; unmatched junction nucleotides: 4. CDR3 size: 15 residues. CDR1 and CDR2 from the germline V gene are SGHNT and YENEEA. The CDR3 DNA is TGTGCCAGCAGCTTAGGGGCAGGGGGCGAAGAGACCCAGTACTTC. Protein product: CASSLGAGGEETQYF.

The chain uses TRBV7-8 and TRBJ2-1, with TRBD1 matching 9 bases. Germline assignment: CDR1 SGHVS and CDR2 FQNEAQ. The CDR3 runs 13 residues. V dropped 5 bases and J dropped 13; count of bases not matched to a gene: 9. CDR3: CASSPRDRVFQFF. Here the CDR3 DNA reads TGTGCCAGCAGCCCAAGGGACAGGGTTTTTCAGTTCTTC. The whole variable domain, remainder taken from reference TRBV7-8 and TRBJ2-1, is GAGVSQSPRYKVAKRGQDVALRCDPISGHVSLFWYQQALGQGPEFLTYFQNEAQLDKSGLPSDRFFAERPEGSVSTLKIQRTQQEDSAVYLCASSPRDRVFQFFGPGTRLTVL.

The genes are TRBV28 and TRBJ2-4, with D possibly being TRBD1 (5 bases). Germline V CDR1 and CDR2: MDHEN, SYDVKM. Trimming took off 5 bases at V and 0 bases at J, with 14 bases between the two ends. CDR3 size: 16 residues. The CDR3 DNA follows: TGTGCCAGCAGTCGGTGGCAGGGCATAGCCAAAAACATTCAGTACTTC. As protein: CASSRWQGIAKNIQYF.

This chain connects TRBV3-1 (or the pseudogene TRBV3-2) to TRBJ1-1, with a tentative D call TRBD1 (5 bases). The V end lost 4 bases, the J end lost 0 bases, and 21 bases lay between the germline ends. Germline V gives CDR1 LGHDT, CDR2 YNNKEL (reference sequence). The CDR3 covers 18 residues. CDR3 protein: CASSPLGPMRYMNTEAFF. CDR3 in DNA: TGTGCCAGCAGCCCGCTGGGGCCGATGAGGTACATGAACACTGAAGCTTTCTTT.

This chain uses TRBV18 with TRBJ2-2; possibly TRBD1 for D (6 bases). Germline V CDR1 and CDR2: KGHSH, LQKENI. CDR3 length equals 14 residues. V lost 0 bases to trimming and J lost 9 bases, with 11 bases between them. The chain's CDR3 is CASSPPGATWELFF. CDR3 in DNA: TGTGCCAGCTCACCACCGGGGGCGACCTGGGAGCTGTTTTTT.

This chain joins TRBV11-2 and TRBJ1-4; weak D call: TRBD1 (6 bases). This CDR3 is 15 amino acids long. Trimming stripped 5 bases from V and 7 bases from J, with 17 bases between. Germline V gene lookup returns CDR1 SGHAT and CDR2 FQNNGV. The CDR3 nucleotides read TGTGCCAGCAGCCTTTACGCGGGGGCGGGTGAAAAACTGTTTTTT. This gives the protein CASSLYAGAGEKLFF.